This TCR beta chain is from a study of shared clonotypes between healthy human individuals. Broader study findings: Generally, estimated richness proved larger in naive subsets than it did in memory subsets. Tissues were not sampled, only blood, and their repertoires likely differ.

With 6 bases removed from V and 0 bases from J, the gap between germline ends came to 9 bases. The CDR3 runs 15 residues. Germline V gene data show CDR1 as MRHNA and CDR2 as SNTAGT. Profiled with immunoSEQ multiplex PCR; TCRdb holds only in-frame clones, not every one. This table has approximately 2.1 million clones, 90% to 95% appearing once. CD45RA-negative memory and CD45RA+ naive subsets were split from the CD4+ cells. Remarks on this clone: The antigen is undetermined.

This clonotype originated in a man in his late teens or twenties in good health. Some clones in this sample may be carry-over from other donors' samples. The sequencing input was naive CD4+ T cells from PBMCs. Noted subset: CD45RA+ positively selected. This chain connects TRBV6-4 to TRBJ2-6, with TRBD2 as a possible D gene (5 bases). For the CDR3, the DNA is TGTGCCAGCAGCGCTACTAGCTCTGGGGCCAACGTCCTGACTTTC. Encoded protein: CASSATSSGANVLTF.